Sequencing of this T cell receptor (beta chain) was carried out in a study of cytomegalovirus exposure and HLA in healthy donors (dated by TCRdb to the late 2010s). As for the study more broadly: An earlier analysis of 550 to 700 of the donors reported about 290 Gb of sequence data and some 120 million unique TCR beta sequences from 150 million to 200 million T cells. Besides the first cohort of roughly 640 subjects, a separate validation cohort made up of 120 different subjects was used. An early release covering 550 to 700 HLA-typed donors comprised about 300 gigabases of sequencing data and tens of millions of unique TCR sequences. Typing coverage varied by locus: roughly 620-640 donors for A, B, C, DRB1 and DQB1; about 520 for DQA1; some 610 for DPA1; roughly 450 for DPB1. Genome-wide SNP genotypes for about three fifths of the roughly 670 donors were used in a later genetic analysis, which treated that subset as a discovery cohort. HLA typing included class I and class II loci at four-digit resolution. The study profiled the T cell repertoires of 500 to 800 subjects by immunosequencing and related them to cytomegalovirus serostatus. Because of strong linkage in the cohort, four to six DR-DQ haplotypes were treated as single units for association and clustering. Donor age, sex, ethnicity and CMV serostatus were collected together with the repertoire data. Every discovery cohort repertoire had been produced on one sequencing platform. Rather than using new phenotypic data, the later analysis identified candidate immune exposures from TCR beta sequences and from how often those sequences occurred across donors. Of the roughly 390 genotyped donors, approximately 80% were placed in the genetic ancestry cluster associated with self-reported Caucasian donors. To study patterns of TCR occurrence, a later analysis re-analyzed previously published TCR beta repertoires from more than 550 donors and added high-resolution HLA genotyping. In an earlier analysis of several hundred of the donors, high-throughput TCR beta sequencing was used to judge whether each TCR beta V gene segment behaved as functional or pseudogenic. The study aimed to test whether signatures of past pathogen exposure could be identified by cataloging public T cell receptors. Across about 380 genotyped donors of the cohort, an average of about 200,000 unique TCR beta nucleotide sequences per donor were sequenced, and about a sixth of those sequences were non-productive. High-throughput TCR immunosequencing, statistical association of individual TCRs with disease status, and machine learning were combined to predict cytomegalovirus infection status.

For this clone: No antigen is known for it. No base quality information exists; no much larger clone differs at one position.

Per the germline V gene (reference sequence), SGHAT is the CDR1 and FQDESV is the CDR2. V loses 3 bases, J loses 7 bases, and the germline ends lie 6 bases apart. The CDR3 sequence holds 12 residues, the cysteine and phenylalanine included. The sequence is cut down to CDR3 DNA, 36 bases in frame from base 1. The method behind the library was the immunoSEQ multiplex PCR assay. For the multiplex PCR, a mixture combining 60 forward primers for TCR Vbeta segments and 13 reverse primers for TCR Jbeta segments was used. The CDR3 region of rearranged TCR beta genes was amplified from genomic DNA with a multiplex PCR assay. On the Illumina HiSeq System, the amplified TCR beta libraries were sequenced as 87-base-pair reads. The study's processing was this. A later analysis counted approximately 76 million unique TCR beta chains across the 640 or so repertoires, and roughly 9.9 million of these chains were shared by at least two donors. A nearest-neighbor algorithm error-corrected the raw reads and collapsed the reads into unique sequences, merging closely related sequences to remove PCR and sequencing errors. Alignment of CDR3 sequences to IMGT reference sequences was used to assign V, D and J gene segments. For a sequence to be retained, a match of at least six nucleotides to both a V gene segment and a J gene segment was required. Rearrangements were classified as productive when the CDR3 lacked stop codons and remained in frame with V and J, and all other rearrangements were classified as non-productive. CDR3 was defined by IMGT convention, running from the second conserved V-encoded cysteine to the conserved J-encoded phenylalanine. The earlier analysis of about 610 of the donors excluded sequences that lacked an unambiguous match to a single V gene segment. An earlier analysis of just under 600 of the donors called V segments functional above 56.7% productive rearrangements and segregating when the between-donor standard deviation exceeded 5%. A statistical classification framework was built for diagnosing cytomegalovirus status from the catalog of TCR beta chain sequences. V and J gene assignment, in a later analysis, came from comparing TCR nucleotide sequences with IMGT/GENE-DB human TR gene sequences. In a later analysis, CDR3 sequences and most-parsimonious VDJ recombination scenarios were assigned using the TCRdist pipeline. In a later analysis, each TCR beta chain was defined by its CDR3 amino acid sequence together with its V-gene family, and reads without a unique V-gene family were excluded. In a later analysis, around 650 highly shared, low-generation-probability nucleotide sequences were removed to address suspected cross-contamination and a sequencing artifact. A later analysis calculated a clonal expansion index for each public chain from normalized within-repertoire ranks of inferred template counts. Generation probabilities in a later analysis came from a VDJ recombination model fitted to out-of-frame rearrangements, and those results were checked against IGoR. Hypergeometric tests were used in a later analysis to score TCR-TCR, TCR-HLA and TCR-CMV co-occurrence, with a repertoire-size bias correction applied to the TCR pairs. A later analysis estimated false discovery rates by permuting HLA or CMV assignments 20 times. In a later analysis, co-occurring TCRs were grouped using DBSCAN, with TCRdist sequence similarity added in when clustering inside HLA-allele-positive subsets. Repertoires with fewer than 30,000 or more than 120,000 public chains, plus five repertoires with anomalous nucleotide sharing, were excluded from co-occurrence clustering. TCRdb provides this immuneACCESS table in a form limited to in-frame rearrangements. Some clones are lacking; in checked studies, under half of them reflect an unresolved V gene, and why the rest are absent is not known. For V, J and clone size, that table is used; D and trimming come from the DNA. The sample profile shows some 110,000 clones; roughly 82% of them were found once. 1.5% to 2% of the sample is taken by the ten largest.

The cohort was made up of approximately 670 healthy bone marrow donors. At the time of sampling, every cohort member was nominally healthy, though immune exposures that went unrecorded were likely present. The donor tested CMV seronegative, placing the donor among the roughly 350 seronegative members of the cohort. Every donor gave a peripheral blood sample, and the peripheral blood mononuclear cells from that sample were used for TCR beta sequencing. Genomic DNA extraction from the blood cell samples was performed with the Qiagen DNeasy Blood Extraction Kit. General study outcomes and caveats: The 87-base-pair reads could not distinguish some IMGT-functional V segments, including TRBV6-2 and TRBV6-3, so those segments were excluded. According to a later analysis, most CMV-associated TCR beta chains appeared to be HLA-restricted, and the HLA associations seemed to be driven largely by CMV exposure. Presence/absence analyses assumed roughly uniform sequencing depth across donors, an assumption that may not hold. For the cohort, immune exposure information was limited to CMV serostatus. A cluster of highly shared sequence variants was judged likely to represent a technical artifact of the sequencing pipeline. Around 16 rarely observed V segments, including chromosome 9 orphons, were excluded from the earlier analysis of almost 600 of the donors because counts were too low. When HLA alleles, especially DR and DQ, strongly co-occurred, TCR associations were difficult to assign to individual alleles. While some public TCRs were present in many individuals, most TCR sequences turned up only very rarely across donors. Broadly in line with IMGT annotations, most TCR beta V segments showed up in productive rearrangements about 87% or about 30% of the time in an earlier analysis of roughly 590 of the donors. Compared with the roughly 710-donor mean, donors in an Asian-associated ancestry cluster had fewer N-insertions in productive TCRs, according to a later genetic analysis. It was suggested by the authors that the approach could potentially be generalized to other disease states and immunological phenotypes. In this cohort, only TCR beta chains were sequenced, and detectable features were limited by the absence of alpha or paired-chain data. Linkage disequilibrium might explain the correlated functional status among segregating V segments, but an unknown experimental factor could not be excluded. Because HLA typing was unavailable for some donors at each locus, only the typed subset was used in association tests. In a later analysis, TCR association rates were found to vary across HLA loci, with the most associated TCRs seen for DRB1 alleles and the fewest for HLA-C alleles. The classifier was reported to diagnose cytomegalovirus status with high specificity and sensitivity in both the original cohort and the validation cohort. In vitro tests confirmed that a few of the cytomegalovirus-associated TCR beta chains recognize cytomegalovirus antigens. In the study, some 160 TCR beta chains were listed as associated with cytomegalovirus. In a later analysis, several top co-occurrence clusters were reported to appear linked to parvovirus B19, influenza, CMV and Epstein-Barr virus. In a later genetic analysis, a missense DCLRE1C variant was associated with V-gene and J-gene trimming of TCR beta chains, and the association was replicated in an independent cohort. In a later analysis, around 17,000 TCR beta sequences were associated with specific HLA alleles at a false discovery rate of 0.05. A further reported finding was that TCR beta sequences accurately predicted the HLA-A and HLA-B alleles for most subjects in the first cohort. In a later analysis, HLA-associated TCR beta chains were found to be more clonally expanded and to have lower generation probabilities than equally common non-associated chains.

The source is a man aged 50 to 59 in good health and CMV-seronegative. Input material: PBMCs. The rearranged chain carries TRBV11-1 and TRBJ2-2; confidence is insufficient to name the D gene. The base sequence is TGTGCCAGCAGCTTTGTCGGCGGGGAGCTGTTTTTT. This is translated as CASSFVGGELFF.